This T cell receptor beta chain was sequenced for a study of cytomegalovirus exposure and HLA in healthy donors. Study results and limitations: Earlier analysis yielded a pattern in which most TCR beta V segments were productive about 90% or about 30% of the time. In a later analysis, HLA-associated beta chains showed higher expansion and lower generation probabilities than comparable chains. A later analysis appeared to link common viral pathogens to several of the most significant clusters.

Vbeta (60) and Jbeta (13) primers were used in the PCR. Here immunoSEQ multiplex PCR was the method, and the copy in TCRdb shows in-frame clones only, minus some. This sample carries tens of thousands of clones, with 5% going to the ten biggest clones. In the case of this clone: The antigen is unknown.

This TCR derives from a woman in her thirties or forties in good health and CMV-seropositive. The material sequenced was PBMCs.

CDR3 in DNA: TGCGCCAGCAGCCTTTCCGGGACTCTTTACAATGAGCAGTTCTTC. This translates into CASSLSGTLYNEQFF. The rearrangement links TRBV5-1 to TRBJ2-1; D is possibly TRBD2 (6 bases). The CDR3 sequence is 15 residues long. Germline V gene lookup returns CDR1 SGHRS and CDR2 YFSETQ. V was trimmed by 4 bases and J by 4 bases, leaving 15 bases between them.